One and the same sample provided the 32 T cell receptor beta chains below, sequenced in a study of vaccination effects on CD4 cells after COVID-19. Their specific antigens are unknown. Sequencing was preceded by expansion of antigen-specific CD4+ T cells with viral peptide pools in the ViraFEST assay. The culture ran for 10 days before CD4+ T cells were isolated. Nucleocapsid antibody tests were negative, and the vaccine recipients had no prior SARS-CoV-2 infection. Sequencing used immunoSEQ multiplex PCR; TCRdb keeps in-frame clones, though not all of them. There are tens of thousands of clones in the sample; about two thirds occur only once, and approximately 22% lies in the top ten. This material consisted of CD4+ T cells from PBMCs cultured with SARS-CoV-2 spike peptides, taken before COVID-19 vaccination. Receptors originate from a human donor who received a COVID-19 vaccine.

This clone was seen just once. The chain recombines TRBV5-1 with TRBJ1-4, with D tentatively TRBD1 (6 bases). The CDR3 has 16 residues. Trimming removed 0 bases at V and 3 bases at J, with 12 bases between. Germline-derived CDR1 and CDR2 are SGHRS and YFSETQ. This CDR3 reads CASSLVPQGSNEKLFF. The CDR3 bases are TGCGCCAGCAGCTTGGTACCCCAGGGGTCTAATGAAAAACTGTTTTTT.

The DNA of the CDR3 is TGTGCCAGCAGCAAACGGACAGGGGTGGAGGAGACCCAGTACTTC. It yields the protein CASSKRTGVEETQYF. The rearrangement joins TRBV7-3 to TRBJ2-5; TRBD1 aligns across 9 bases. Trimming took 5 bases from V and 5 from J; bases not matched to a gene: 9. The CDR3 consists of 15 residues. Germline values: CDR1 SGHTA, CDR2 FQGTGA. Full variable domain (outside the CDR3, taken from reference TRBV7-3 and TRBJ2-5): GAGVSQTPSNKVTEKGKYVELRCDPISGHTALYWYRQSLGQGPEFLIYFQGTGAADDSGLPNDRFFAVRPEGSVSTLKIQRTERGDSAVYLCASSKRTGVEETQYFGPGTRLLVL.

The chain has TRBV5-1 and TRBJ1-1; D gene unclear. The CDR3 has 13 residues. The ends were cut back, 4 bases at V and 6 bases at J, with 13 bases in the middle. Looked up from germline, CDR1 is SGHRS and CDR2 is YFSETQ. DNA for the CDR3: TGCGCCAGCAGCCCCTTAGGAGTGGCTGAAGCTTTCTTT. The encoded protein is CASSPLGVAEAFF.

The J gene is TRBJ2-1, the V gene TRBV7-2, with 7 nucleotides matching TRBD2. The CDR3 loop spans 15 amino acids. J was trimmed by 6 bases and V by 5 bases; bases with no gene match: 10. Germline V CDR1 and CDR2: SGHTA, FQGNSA. The CDR3 reads CASSPLGREANEQFF. In DNA, the CDR3 is TGTGCCAGCAGCCCCCTTGGGAGGGAGGCCAATGAGCAGTTCTTC.

The chain recombines TRBV4-2 with TRBJ1-6; D may be TRBD1 (5 bases). The CDR3 loop spans 14 amino acids. Germline V gene sequence: CDR1 LGHNA, CDR2 YNFKEQ. V was trimmed by 3 bases and J by 7 bases, leaving 10 bases between them. CDR3 loop: CASSHGTGNSPLHF. The CDR3 coding sequence is TGTGCCAGCAGCCACGGGACTGGAAATTCACCCCTCCACTTT.

This chain joins TRBV11-1 and TRBJ2-1; D is possibly TRBD2 (6 bases). The CDR3 runs to 16 residues. Germline CDR1 reads SGHAT; CDR2 reads FQDESV (reference sequence). V shed 3 bases and J shed 9 bases, with 21 bases lying between them. The chain's CDR3 is CASSLGLREKLAEQFF. CDR3 bases: TGTGCCAGCAGCTTGGGTCTACGGGAGAAATTGGCTGAGCAGTTCTTC.

This clone was detected a few times. This chain joins TRBV30 and TRBJ1-2; D is uncertain. The CDR3 is 12 residues long. CDR1 is GTSNPN and CDR2 is SVGIG in the germline V gene (reference sequence). Trimming cost V 3 bases and J 3 bases, with 8 bases left between them. The CDR3 DNA reads TGTGCCTGGAGAGAGCTTGACTATGGCTACACCTTC. Translating gives CAWRELDYGYTF.

The chain joins TRBV11-2 to TRBJ2-7, with D tentatively TRBD1 (6 bases). The CDR3 has 13 residues. Trimming stripped 6 bases from V and 5 bases from J, with 14 bases between. CDR1 and CDR2 from the germline V gene are SGHAT and FQNNGV. Here the CDR3 DNA reads TGTGCCAGCAGATCGCCCGGGACAAACGAGCAGTACTTC. It translates to CASRSPGTNEQYF.

The rearrangement links TRBV9 to TRBJ1-2; a weak D match, TRBD1 (5 bases). V dropped 1 base and J dropped 2 bases, with 9 bases sitting between them. The CDR3 consists of 14 residues. From germline, CDR1 is SGDLS and CDR2 YYNGEE. The chain's CDR3 is CASSVSGGNYGYTF. The CDR3 DNA follows: TGTGCCAGCAGCGTATCGGGGGGGAACTATGGCTACACCTTC.

In its sample, this clone was seen a few times. V usage is TRBV28 and J usage is TRBJ2-3, with 8 bases fitting TRBD2. V shed 5 bases and J 0 bases; nucleotides not matched to a gene: 7. The CDR3 extends over 16 amino acids. In germline, CDR1 is MDHEN, CDR2 SYDVKM. In nucleotides, the CDR3 is TGTGCCAGCAGTCAGCCCGGGAGGGATAGCACAGATACGCAGTATTTT. It codes for CASSQPGRDSTDTQYF.

The chain has TRBV27 and TRBJ1-1, with 7 bases fitting TRBD1. Per the germline V gene, CDR1 is MNHEY and CDR2 is SMNVEV (reference sequence). With V trimmed by 6 bases and J by 3 bases, 7 bases remained unmatched. The CDR3 totals 14 residues. CDR3 protein: CASRGTASDTEAFF. The DNA for the CDR3 is TGTGCCAGCAGGGGGACAGCTTCCGACACTGAAGCTTTCTTT.

This clone has more than one count but fewer than ten. This sequence joins TRBV6-5 and TRBJ1-1, with a weak D call TRBD1 (5 bases). Deletions cut 4 bases from V and 9 bases from J, with 9 bases between. The CDR3 loop spans 11 amino acids. Germline CDR1 is MNHEY and CDR2 is SVGAGI. In nucleotides, the CDR3 is TGTGCCAGCAGTTCGGGGCGGAAAGCTTTCTTT. This translates into CASSSGRKAFF.

V and J are TRBV30 and TRBJ2-7, with D hard to call. Looked up from germline, CDR1 is GTSNPN and CDR2 is SVGIG (reference sequence). V lost 0 bases, J lost 4 bases, and 10 bases lay in between. CDR3 length: 13 amino acids. CDR3 DNA: TGTGCCTGGAGTGTAGGTCCGATTTACGAGCAGTACTTC. Its protein product is CAWSVGPIYEQYF.

The V gene is TRBV3-1 (or the pseudogene TRBV3-2), the J gene TRBJ2-3; D tentatively reads TRBD1 or TRBD2 (6 bases each). Trimming cost V 4 bases and J 7 bases, with 18 bases left between them. CDR3 length: 15 amino acids. The germline gives CDR1 LGHDT, CDR2 YNNKEL (reference sequence). Written as DNA, the CDR3 is TGTGCCAGCAGCCGAAGGGGGGCGGACTTGAATACGCAGTATTTT. As protein: CASSRRGADLNTQYF.

This chain uses TRBV30 with TRBJ1-2; D call uncertain. The CDR3 loop spans 15 amino acids. With 4 bases removed from V and 5 bases from J, the gap between germline ends came to 20 bases. The germline V gene has CDR1 GTSNPN and CDR2 SVGIG (reference sequence). The CDR3 DNA sequence: TGTGCCTGGATCGCGGTGAGGGAAACTCTATATGGCTACACCTTC. This sequence encodes CAWIAVRETLYGYTF.

V is TRBV9 and J is TRBJ2-6; D is undetermined. The CDR3 consists of 14 residues. Germline V gene lookup returns CDR1 SGDLS and CDR2 YYNGEE. Trimming shortened V by 0 bases and J by 1 base, and 2 bases separated the two germline ends. CDR3: CASSVESGANVLTF. The CDR3 coding sequence is TGTGCCAGCAGCGTAGAGTCTGGGGCCAACGTCCTGACTTTC.

The V and J genes are TRBV28 and TRBJ1-6, with D hard to call. CDR1 is MDHEN, CDR2 SYDVKM, per germline. The CDR3 spans 11 residues. The V end lost 6 bases, the J end lost 13 bases, and 10 bases lay between the germline ends. The CDR3 coding sequence is TGTGCCAGCAGCCTCGGGGTCCCCCTCCACTTT. As protein: CASSLGVPLHF.

The chain uses TRBV24-1 and TRBJ2-7; either TRBD1 or TRBD2 may fit D (5 bases each). Germline V gene lookup returns CDR1 KGHDR and CDR2 SFDVKD. The CDR3 is 12 residues long. V lost 4 bases, J lost 8 bases, and 11 bases lay in between. The CDR3 nucleotides are TGTGCCACCAGTGAGTCTATGGGACAGCAGTACTTC. Translating gives CATSESMGQQYF.

This clone came up many times. The chain is built from TRBV5-4 and TRBJ2-7; no definite D call. The CDR3 length is 14 residues. The V gene lost 0 bases and the J gene lost 3 bases, with 10 bases spanning the gap. Germline loops: CDR1 SGHNT, CDR2 YYREEE (reference sequence). The CDR3 sequence: CASSLERSFYEQYF. The CDR3 DNA reads as TGTGCCAGCAGCTTGGAGCGTTCCTTCTACGAGCAGTACTTC. Supplemented by reference TRBV5-4 and TRBJ2-7, the full variable domain reads ETGVTQSPTHLIKTRGQQVTLRCSSQSGHNTVSWYQQALGQGPQFIFQYYREEENGRGNFPPRFSGLQFPNYSSELNVNALELDDSALYLCASSLERSFYEQYFGPGTRLTVT.

This sequence joins TRBV10-3 and TRBJ1-5; D uncertain. The germline V gene has CDR1 ENHRY and CDR2 SYGVKD. Trimming removed 3 bases at V and 2 bases at J, with 8 bases between. The CDR3 length is 14 residues. CDR3 protein: CAISESGGNQPQHF. The DNA for the CDR3 is TGTGCCATCAGTGAATCCGGGGGCAATCAGCCCCAGCATTTT.

The chain links TRBV28 to TRBJ2-5, with D possibly matching TRBD2 (5 bases). CDR3 length equals 12 residues. CDR1 MDHEN and CDR2 SYDVKM come from the germline V gene. V gave up 5 bases and J gave up 4 bases, with 8 bases separating them. CDR3 nucleotides: TGTGCCAGCAGTCAGGAGGCAGAGACCCAGTACTTC. Its protein is CASSQEAETQYF.

V gene TRBV5-4 combines with J gene TRBJ1-2, with 12 bases lining up with TRBD1. With V trimmed by 6 bases and J by 0 bases, 9 bases remained unmatched. The CDR3 contains 17 residues. Germline loops: CDR1 SGHNT, CDR2 YYREEE (reference sequence). CDR3 nucleotides: TGTGCCAGCAACCGGGACAGGGGGCTTAACTCTAACTATGGCTACACCTTC. Protein product: CASNRDRGLNSNYGYTF.

This chain connects TRBV9 to TRBJ2-2; 12 nucleotides match TRBD2. After removal of 5 bases from V and 0 bases from J, the junction contained 2 bases not matched to a gene. CDR3 size: 16 residues. The germline gives CDR1 SGDLS, CDR2 YYNGEE. Here the CDR3 reads CASRLAGGPNTGELFF. The CDR3, as DNA: TGTGCCAGCAGACTAGCGGGAGGCCCGAACACCGGGGAGCTGTTTTTT.

In its sample, this clone was seen a few times. This rearrangement joins TRBV10-3 to TRBJ1-1; D is undetermined. Germline CDR1 is ENHRY and CDR2 is SYGVKD. The CDR3 runs to 13 residues. Trimming took 4 bases from V and 6 from J, leaving 12 bases between them. The CDR3 coding sequence is TGTGCCATCAGTGGGAATAAAGTCTCTGAAGCTTTCTTT. Translation: CAISGNKVSEAFF.

This rearrangement joins TRBV30 to TRBJ1-6; 7 bases are a match to TRBD1. CDR3 size: 14 residues. Germline V gives CDR1 GTSNPN, CDR2 SVGIG (reference sequence). The J segment lost 10 bases and the V segment lost 3 bases, leaving 9 bases of the junction unmatched. The CDR3 DNA follows: TGTGCCTGGAGACCGACAGGGCGGATCTCACCCCTCCACTTT. It yields the protein CAWRPTGRISPLHF.

This clone turned up a few times. The chain is built from TRBV10-3 and TRBJ2-1, with D hard to call. Germline V gene data show CDR1 as ENHRY and CDR2 as SYGVKD. The CDR3 totals 14 residues. The V and J ends lost 1 base and 5 bases respectively, with 9 bases between them. The CDR3 sequence: CAISELGLDNEQFF. Here the CDR3 DNA reads TGTGCCATCAGTGAGTTGGGTCTGGACAATGAGCAGTTCTTC.

In this sample, this clone turned up a few times. The chain has TRBV5-1 and TRBJ1-4; D uncertain. Trimming removed 4 bases from V and 8 bases from J, with 18 bases in between. Germline V gene lookup returns CDR1 SGHRS and CDR2 YFSETQ. The CDR3 sequence is 15 residues long. The CDR3 region has the DNA TGCGCCAGCAGCAACTCGAACGGTGTGGGCGAAAAACTGTTTTTT. The encoded protein is CASSNSNGVGEKLFF.

V gene TRBV9 combines with J gene TRBJ2-1, with D perhaps TRBD2 (6 bases). V shed 4 bases and J shed 6 bases, with 14 bases lying between them. Looked up from germline, CDR1 is SGDLS and CDR2 is YYNGEE. The CDR3 is 14 residues long. CDR3: CASSPRLVRNEQFF. The DNA for the CDR3 is TGTGCCAGCAGCCCCCGACTAGTCCGCAATGAGCAGTTCTTC.

The rearrangement uses TRBV7-9 and TRBJ2-2, with D perhaps TRBD2 (5 bases). The CDR3 sequence is 13 residues long. Trimming took 8 bases from V and 1 from J, leaving 8 bases between them. Germline V gives CDR1 SEHNR, CDR2 FQNEAQ (reference sequence). In nucleotides, the CDR3 is TGTGCCAGCCGAGGACTGAACACCGGGGAGCTGTTTTTT. It is translated as CASRGLNTGELFF.

This clone came up once. CDR3 region: CASCSPQGSGANVLTF. For the CDR3, the DNA is TGTGCCAGCTGTTCGCCACAGGGTTCTGGGGCCAACGTCCTGACTTTC. This rearrangement joins TRBV28 to TRBJ2-6; tentatively, D is TRBD1 (6 bases). V was trimmed by 8 bases and J by 1 base, leaving 15 bases between them. CDR1 is MDHEN and CDR2 is SYDVKM in the germline V gene. The CDR3 consists of 16 residues.

This chain uses TRBV27 with TRBJ2-1; D is unclear. The CDR3 consists of 13 residues. Trimming left V 1 base short and J 12 bases short, with 13 bases between. The germline CDR1 and CDR2 sequences are MNHEY and SMNVEV (reference sequence). The DNA of the CDR3 is TGTGCCAGCAGTTTATTGGGCATCAAGGGGCAGTTCTTC. Translating it yields CASSLLGIKGQFF.

J is TRBJ2-5 and V is TRBV5-1; a possible D gene is TRBD1 (7 bases). The CDR3 has 15 residues. Trimming took 0 bases from V and 2 from J, leaving 11 bases between them. Germline V CDR1 and CDR2: SGHRS, YFSETQ. CDR3 in DNA: TGCGCCAGCAGCTTGGAGGCGGGACAGCAAGAGACCCAGTACTTC. It is translated as CASSLEAGQQETQYF.